Following are 23 T cell receptor beta chains from one sample sequenced in a study of OX40 agonist ivuxolimab in advanced cancers. Sequenced by immunoSEQ multiplex PCR; TCRdb stores in-frame clones only, minus some. Here the sample spans 70,000 to 95,000 clones, about 86% being singletons. Sequenced material: CD4+ or CD8+ T cells sorted from blood, taken in a trial of the OX40 agonist ivuxolimab. The source is an adult with an advanced solid tumor such as melanoma, head and neck, liver or kidney cancer.

This clone turned up a few times. V and J are TRBV5-4 and TRBJ2-1; D is possibly TRBD1 (5 bases). The germline V and J ends were trimmed by 3 bases and 7 bases, with 17 bases remaining between them. The CDR3 runs to 15 residues. Germline values: CDR1 SGHNT, CDR2 YYREEE (reference sequence). CDR3 nucleotides: TGTGCCAGCAGCTCCCAAAGGGGTGGCCGGAATGAGCAGTTCTTC. Residues: CASSSQRGGRNEQFF.

This sequence joins TRBV5-5 and TRBJ1-6, with a tentative D call TRBD1 (5 bases). V gave up 4 bases and J gave up 7 bases, with 15 bases separating them. The germline V gene has CDR1 SGHKS and CDR2 YYEKEE (reference sequence). This CDR3 contains 15 residues. This chain's CDR3 is CASSPRRGDNSPLHF. CDR3 bases: TGTGCCAGCAGCCCTCGTAGAGGGGACAATTCACCCCTCCACTTT.

This clone was seen a single time. J is TRBJ2-3 and V is TRBV11-2; the D is unclear. V was cut by 1 base and J by 2 bases, with 4 bases left in between. The CDR3 runs to 13 residues. Germline CDR1 reads SGHAT; CDR2 reads FQNNGV. CDR3 DNA: TGTGCCAGCAGCTTAGGCTCCACAGATACGCAGTATTTT. Translating gives CASSLGSTDTQYF.

The chain uses TRBV7-8 and TRBJ2-5; TRBD1 matches 7 bases. Looked up from germline, CDR1 is SGHVS and CDR2 is FQNEAQ. This CDR3 has 16 amino acids. The junction had 9 bases not matched to a gene; V was cut back by 0 bases and J by 5 bases. For the CDR3, the DNA is TGTGCCAGCAGCTTAGCCACAGGGGTGCAGTACGAGACCCAGTACTTC. Protein product: CASSLATGVQYETQYF.

J is TRBJ2-1 and V is TRBV5-1; TRBD2 matches 8 bases. The CDR3 has 15 residues. After removal of 3 bases from V and 5 bases from J, the junction contained 7 bases not matched to a gene. Germline CDR1 reads SGHRS; CDR2 reads YFSETQ. The DNA of the CDR3 is TGCGCCAGCAGCTCTCAGCGGGGGAAAAACAATGAGCAGTTCTTC. Residues: CASSSQRGKNNEQFF.

The count of this clone is one. The genes are TRBV7-9 and TRBJ2-1; 12 bases fit TRBD1. V shed 5 bases and J 5 bases; nucleotides not matched to a gene: 10. This CDR3 spans 17 amino acids. The germline V gene encodes CDR1 SEHNR and CDR2 FQNEAQ (reference sequence). This CDR3 is CASSPGTGGVQNNEQFF. Here the CDR3 DNA reads TGTGCCAGCAGCCCCGGGACAGGGGGCGTACAAAACAATGAGCAGTTCTTC.

This clone was counted between two and nine times. The rearrangement joins TRBV7-2 to TRBJ1-3; 9 nucleotides agree with TRBD1. J lost 0 bases, V lost 1 base, and 7 bases had no gene match. The CDR3 is 18 amino acids. Per germline, CDR1 SGHTA and CDR2 FQGNSA. CDR3 residues: CASSLEGQGPFSGNTIYF. The CDR3 DNA reads as TGTGCCAGCAGCTTAGAGGGACAGGGCCCTTTCTCTGGAAACACCATATATTTT.

This clone was seen once. The CDR3 coding sequence is TGCGCCAGCAGCCAAGAGGGGGCAGGAGGCTACACCTTC. Its translation: CASSQEGAGGYTF. The chain combines TRBV5-1 with TRBJ1-2; TRBD1 matches at 7 bases. V dropped 4 bases and J dropped 8; count of bases not matched to a gene: 8. The CDR3 covers 13 residues. Per germline, CDR1 SGHRS and CDR2 YFSETQ.

This clone was observed a few times. The rearrangement joins TRBV5-1 to TRBJ1-6; tentative D call: TRBD1 (5 bases). Germline V gene data show CDR1 as SGHRS and CDR2 as YFSETQ. CDR3 length: 15 residues. Trimming took off 3 bases at V and 9 bases at J, with 16 bases between the two ends. The CDR3 here is CASSSMTLGGSPLHF. The CDR3 nucleotides are TGCGCCAGCAGCTCTATGACACTGGGGGGTTCACCCCTCCACTTT. The variable domain in full, with the rest retrieved from reference TRBV5-1 and TRBJ1-6, is KAGVTQTPRYLIKTRGQQVTLSCSPISGHRSVSWYQQTPGQGLQFLFEYFSETQRNKGNFPGRFSGRQFSNSRSEMNVSTLELGDSALYLCASSSMTLGGSPLHFGNGTRLTVT.

The V call is TRBV7-2, the J call TRBJ2-5, with 8 nucleotides matching TRBD2. Germline values: CDR1 SGHTA, CDR2 FQGNSA. The CDR3 is 15 amino acids. The trim removed 5 bases at V and 4 bases at J, leaving 9 bases unmatched. The CDR3 nucleotides read TGTGCCAGCAGCCCTGACGGAGCGGGAGCAGAGACCCAGTACTTC. It translates to CASSPDGAGAETQYF.

The sample holds a few counts of this clone. The V call is TRBV2, the J call TRBJ1-2; D gene ambiguous. Germline CDR1 and CDR2: SNHLY and FYNNEI. The CDR3 runs to 14 residues. Trimming pared 1 base from V and 2 bases from J, leaving 8 bases between. The CDR3 reads CASSEVSQNYGYTF. CDR3 bases: TGTGCCAGCAGTGAAGTGAGTCAGAACTATGGCTACACCTTC.

This rearrangement joins TRBV7-9 to TRBJ1-2; D not certain. Trimming removed 5 bases from V and 11 bases from J, with 15 bases in between. There are 12 residues in the CDR3. CDR1 and CDR2 from the germline V gene are SEHNR and FQNEAQ (reference sequence). The DNA of the CDR3 is TGTGCCAGCAGCCTCATTACAGAGAGGTACACCTTC. This gives the protein CASSLITERYTF.

The chain links TRBV10-3 to TRBJ2-7; D is unclear. CDR3 length equals 12 residues. Trimming removed 6 bases at V and 0 bases at J, with 6 bases between. CDR1 is ENHRY, CDR2 SYGVKD, per germline. The DNA of the CDR3 is TGTGCCATCAGACCTGACTCCTACGAGCAGTACTTC. It encodes CAIRPDSYEQYF.

V usage is TRBV5-1 and J usage is TRBJ2-3, with a possible D match to TRBD2 (6 bases). CDR3 length: 13 residues. V lost 9 bases and J lost 8, with 19 bases in between. Germline loops: CDR1 SGHRS, CDR2 YFSETQ. CDR3 residues: CATRQGGAGTQYF. For the CDR3, the DNA is TGCGCCACCCGACAAGGAGGGGCCGGTACGCAGTATTTT.

The chain has TRBV11-2 and TRBJ1-1, with a weak D call TRBD1 (5 bases). V shed 5 bases and J shed 1 base, with 8 bases lying between them. CDR3 length: 13 residues. The germline CDR1 and CDR2 sequences are SGHAT and FQNNGV. CDR3 amino acids: CASSTQGNTEAFF. The CDR3 DNA is TGTGCCAGCAGCACCCAGGGGAACACTGAAGCTTTCTTT.

The J gene is TRBJ2-7, the V gene TRBV5-3, with a weak D call TRBD1 (6 bases). TRBV5-3 is reported as an ORF; its role is uncertain. This CDR3 comprises 15 residues. V was cut by 0 bases and J by 2 bases, with 12 bases left in between. The CDR3 coding sequence is TGTGCCAGAAGCTTGGCTCTAGGACAGACCTACGAGCAGTACTTC. This translates into CARSLALGQTYEQYF.

The chain uses TRBV27 and TRBJ2-7; D gene unclear. The germline CDR1 and CDR2 sequences are MNHEY and SMNVEV (reference sequence). Trimming pared 0 bases from V and 6 bases from J, leaving 12 bases between. This CDR3 contains 14 residues. The CDR3 sequence: CASSLSGNPGEQYF. The CDR3 DNA follows: TGTGCCAGCAGTTTATCAGGGAATCCGGGCGAGCAGTACTTC.

CDR3 bases: TGTGCCAGCAGCTTAGCCTTCACAGGGGGATCCAATCAGCCCCAGCATTTT. Amino acids: CASSLAFTGGSNQPQHF. The chain uses TRBV7-2 and TRBJ1-5; 8 nucleotides line up with TRBD1. CDR1 and CDR2 from the germline V gene are SGHTA and FQGNSA. J gave up 3 bases and V 0 bases, and 7 bases lay outside the gene matches. The CDR3 covers 17 residues.

This chain joins TRBV2 and TRBJ1-3; no firm D call. V lost 5 bases to trimming and J lost 2 bases, with 10 bases between them. CDR1 is SNHLY and CDR2 is FYNNEI in the germline V gene. The CDR3 sequence is 14 residues long. CDR3 sequence: CASSWIVAGNTIYF. CDR3 nucleotides: TGTGCCAGCAGTTGGATTGTTGCTGGAAACACCATATATTTT.

The chain combines TRBV5-4 with TRBJ2-6, with D perhaps given as TRBD1 or TRBD2 (6 bases each). Germline V gene lookup returns CDR1 SGHNT and CDR2 YYREEE (reference sequence). The CDR3 runs 16 residues. The V gene lost 0 bases and the J gene lost 4 bases, with 11 bases spanning the gap. CDR3 sequence reads: CASSLAGAEGANVLTF. The CDR3 region has the DNA TGTGCCAGCAGCTTGGCGGGGGCGGAAGGGGCCAACGTCCTGACTTTC.

The chain has TRBV19 and TRBJ1-3, with unresolved D. The V end lost 3 bases, the J end lost 0 bases, and 9 bases lay between the germline ends. Per the germline V gene, CDR1 is LNHDA and CDR2 is SQIVND (reference sequence). The CDR3 covers 15 residues. CDR3 sequence reads: CASSISRDSGNTIYF. The DNA for the CDR3 is TGTGCCAGTAGTATCTCCAGAGACTCTGGAAACACCATATATTTT.

This chain uses TRBV9 with TRBJ2-3; 9 bases agree with TRBD2. The CDR3 consists of 16 residues. Per the germline V gene, CDR1 is SGDLS and CDR2 is YYNGEE. The junction had 8 bases not matched to a gene; V was cut back by 4 bases and J by 2 bases. CDR3 protein: CASSPWTSEYTDTQYF. In nucleotides, the CDR3 is TGTGCCAGCAGCCCTTGGACTAGCGAGTACACAGATACGCAGTATTTT.

This rearrangement joins TRBV29-1 to TRBJ1-1, with D unclear. CDR3 size: 14 residues. The V end was cut by 1 base, the J end by 1 base, with 10 bases between. Germline CDR1 SQVTM, CDR2 ANQGSEA. This chain's CDR3 is CSVEGAWPNTEAFF. The CDR3 DNA is TGCAGCGTTGAAGGCGCCTGGCCGAACACTGAAGCTTTCTTT.